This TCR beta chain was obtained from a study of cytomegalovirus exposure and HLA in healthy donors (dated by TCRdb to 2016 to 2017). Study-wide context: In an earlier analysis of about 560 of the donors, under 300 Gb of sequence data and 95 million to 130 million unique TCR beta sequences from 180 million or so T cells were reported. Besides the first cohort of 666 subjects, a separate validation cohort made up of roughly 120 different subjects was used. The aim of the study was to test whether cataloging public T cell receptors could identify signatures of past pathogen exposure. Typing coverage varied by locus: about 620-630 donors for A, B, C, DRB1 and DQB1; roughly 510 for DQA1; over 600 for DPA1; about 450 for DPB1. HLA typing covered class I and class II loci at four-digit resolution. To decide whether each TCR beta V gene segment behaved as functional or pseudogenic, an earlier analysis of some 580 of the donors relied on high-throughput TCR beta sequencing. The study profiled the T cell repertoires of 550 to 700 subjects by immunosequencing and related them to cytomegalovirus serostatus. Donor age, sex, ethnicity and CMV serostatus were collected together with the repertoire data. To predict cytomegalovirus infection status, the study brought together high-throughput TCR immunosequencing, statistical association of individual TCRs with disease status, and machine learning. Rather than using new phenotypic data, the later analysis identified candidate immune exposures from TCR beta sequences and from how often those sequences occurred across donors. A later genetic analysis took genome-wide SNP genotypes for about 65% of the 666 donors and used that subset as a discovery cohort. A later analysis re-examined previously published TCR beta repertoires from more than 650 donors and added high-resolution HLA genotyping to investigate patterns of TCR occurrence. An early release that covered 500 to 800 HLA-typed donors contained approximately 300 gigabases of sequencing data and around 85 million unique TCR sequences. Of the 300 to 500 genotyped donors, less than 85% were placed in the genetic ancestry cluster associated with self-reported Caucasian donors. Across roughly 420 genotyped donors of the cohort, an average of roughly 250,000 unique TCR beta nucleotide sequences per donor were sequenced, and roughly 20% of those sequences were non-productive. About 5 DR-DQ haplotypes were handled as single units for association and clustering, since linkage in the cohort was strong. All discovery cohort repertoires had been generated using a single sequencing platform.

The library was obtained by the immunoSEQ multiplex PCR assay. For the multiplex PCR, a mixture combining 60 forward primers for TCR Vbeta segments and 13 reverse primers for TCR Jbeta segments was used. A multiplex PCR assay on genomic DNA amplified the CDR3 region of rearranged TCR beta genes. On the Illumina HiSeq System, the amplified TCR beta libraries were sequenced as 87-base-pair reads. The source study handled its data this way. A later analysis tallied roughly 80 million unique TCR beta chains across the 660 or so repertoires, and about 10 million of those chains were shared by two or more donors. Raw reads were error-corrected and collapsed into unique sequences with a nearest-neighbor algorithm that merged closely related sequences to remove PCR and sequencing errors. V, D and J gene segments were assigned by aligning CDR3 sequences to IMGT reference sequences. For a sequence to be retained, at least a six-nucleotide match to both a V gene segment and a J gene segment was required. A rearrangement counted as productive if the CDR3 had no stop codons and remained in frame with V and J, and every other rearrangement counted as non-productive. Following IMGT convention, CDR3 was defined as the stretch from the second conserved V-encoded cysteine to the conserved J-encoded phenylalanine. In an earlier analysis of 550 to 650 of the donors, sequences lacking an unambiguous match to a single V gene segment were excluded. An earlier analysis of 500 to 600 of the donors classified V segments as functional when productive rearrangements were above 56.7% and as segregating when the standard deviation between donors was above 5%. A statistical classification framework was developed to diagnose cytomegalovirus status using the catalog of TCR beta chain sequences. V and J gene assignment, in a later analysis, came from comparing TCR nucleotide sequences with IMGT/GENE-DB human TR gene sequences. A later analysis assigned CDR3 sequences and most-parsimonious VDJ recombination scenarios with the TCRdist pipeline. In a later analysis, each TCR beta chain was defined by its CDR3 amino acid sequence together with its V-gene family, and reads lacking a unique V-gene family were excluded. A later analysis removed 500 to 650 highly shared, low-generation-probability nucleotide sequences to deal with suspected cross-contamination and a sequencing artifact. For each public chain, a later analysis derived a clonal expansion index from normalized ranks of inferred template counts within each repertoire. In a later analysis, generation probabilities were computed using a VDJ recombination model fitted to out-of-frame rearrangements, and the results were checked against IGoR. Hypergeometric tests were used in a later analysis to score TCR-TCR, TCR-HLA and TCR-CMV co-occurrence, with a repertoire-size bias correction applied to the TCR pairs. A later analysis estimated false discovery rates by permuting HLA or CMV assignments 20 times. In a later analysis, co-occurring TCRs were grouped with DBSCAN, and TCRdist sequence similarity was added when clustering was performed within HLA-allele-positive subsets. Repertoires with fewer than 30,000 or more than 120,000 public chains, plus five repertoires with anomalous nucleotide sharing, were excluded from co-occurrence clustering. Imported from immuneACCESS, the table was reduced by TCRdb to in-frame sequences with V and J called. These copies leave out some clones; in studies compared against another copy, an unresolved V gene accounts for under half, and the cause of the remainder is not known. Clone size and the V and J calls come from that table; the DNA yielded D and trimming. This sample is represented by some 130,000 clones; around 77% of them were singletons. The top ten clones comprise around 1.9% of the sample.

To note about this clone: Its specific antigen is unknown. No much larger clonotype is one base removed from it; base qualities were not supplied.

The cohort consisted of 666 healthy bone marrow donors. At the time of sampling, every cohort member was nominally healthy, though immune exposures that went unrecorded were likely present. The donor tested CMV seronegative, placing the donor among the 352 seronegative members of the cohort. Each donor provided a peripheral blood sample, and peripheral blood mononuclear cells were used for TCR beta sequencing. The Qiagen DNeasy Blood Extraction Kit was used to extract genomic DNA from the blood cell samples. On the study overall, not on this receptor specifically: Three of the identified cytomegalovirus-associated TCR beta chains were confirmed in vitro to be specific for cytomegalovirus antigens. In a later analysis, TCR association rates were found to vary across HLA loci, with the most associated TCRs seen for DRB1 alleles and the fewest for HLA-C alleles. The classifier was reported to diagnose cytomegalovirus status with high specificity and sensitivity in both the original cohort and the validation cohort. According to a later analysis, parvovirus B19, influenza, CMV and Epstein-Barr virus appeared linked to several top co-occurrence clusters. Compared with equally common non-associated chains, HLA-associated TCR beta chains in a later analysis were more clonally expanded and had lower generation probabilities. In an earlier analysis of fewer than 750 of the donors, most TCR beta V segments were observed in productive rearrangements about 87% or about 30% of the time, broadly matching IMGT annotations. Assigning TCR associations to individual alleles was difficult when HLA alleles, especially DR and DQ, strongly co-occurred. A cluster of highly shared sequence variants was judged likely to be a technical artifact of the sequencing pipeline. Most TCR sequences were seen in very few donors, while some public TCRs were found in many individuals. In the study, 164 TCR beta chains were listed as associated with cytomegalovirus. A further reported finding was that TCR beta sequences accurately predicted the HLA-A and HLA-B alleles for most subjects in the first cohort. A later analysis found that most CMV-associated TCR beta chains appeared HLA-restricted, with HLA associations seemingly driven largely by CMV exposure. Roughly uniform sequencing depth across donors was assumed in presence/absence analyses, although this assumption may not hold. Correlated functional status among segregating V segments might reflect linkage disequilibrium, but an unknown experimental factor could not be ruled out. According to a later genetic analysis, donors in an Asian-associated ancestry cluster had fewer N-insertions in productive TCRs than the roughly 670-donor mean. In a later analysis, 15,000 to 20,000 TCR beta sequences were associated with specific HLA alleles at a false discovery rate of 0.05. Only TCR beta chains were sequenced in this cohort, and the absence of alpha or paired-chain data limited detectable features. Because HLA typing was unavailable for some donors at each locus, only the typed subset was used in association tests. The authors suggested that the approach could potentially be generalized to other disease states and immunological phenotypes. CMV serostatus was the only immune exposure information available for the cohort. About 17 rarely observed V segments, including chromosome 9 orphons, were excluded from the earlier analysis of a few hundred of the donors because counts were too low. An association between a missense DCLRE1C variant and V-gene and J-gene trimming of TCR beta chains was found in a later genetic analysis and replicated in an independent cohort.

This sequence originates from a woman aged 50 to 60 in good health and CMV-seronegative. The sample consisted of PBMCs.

CDR3 sequence: CASSQERAYEQYF. The DNA sequence is as follows: TGTGCCAGCAGCCAAGAGAGGGCCTACGAGCAGTACTTC. The chain uses TRBV4-2 and TRBJ2-7; TRBD2 could be the D gene, as 5 bases match. Measured from the cysteine to the phenylalanine, the CDR3 is 13 residues long. Only the CDR3 region is kept as DNA, spanning 39 bases read in frame from base 1. The trim is 0 bases for V and 2 bases for J, with a gap of 5 bases between the germline ends. The germline V gene provides CDR1 LGHNA and CDR2 YNFKEQ.